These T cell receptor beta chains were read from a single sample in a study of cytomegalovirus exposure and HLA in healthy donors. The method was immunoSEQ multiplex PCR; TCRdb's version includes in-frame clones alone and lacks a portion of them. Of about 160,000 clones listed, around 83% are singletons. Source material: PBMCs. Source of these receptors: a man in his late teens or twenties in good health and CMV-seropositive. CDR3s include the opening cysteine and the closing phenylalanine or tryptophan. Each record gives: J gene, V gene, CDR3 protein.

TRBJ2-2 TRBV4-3 CASSQSGGLTGELFF
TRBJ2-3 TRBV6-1 CASSDATGTTTSTDTQYF
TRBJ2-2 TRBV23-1 CASSPTENTGELFF
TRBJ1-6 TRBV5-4 CASSLVTGWGPGVNSPLHF
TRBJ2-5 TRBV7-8 CASSLGVTGTGGFETQYF
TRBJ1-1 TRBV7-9 CASSSTAGVVEAFF
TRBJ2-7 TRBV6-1 CASTFGQGVGEQYF
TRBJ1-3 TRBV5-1 CASRESRGSGNTIYF
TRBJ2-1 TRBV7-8 CASSFGGGQFF
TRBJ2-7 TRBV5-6 CASSVAGYEQYF
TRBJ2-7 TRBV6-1 CASTPGGSSYEQYF
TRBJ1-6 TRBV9 CASSPRTGLSPLHF
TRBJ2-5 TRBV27 CASSPLAGGQETQYF
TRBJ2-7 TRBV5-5 CASSLEGGEQYF
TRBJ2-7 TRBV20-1 CSAALNYEQYF
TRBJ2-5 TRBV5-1 CASSLEAGGPLQETQYF
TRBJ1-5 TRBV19 CASSLQGRPQHF
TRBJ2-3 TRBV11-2 CASSLIERDTQYF
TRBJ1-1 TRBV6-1 CASSAWTENTEAFF
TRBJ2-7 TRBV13 CASSHSGGASHEQYF
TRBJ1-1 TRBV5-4 CASRRGQAGENTEAFF
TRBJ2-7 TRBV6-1 CASSVGWGGRPYEQYF
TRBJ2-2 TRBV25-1 CASARQGGELFF
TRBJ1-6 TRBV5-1 CASSSGQGDSPLHF
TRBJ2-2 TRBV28 CASIKRGGTTGELFF
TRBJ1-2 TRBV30 CACGGQGLAYGYTF
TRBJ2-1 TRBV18 CASSRSGQGYNEQFF
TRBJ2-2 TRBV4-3 CASSQAPPGELFF
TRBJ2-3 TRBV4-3 CASSLGQGGTDTQYF
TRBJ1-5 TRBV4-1 CASSQDGGIGNQPQHF
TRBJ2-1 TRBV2 CASISVEGGLNEQFF
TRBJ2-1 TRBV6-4 CASSSSGGYNEQFF
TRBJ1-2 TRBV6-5 CASSRPAGGYGYTF